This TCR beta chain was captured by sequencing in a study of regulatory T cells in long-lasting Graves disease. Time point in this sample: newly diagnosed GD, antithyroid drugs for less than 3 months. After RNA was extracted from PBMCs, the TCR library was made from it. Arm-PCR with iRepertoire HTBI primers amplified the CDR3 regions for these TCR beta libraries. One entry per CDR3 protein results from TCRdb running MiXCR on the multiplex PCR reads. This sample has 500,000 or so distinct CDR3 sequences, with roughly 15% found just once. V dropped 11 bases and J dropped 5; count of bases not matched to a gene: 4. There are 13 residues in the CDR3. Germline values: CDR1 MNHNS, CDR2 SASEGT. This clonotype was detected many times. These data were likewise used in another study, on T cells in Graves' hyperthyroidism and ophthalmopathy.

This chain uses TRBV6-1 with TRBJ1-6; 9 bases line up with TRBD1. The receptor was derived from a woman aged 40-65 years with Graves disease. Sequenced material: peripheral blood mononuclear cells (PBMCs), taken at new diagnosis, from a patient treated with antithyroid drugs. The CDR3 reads CAGGDRDNSPLHF. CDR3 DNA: TGTGCCGGGGGGGACAGGGATAATTCACCCCTCCACTTT.